The 10 T cell receptor beta chains given below trace back to one sample, sequenced in a study of vaccination effects on CD4 cells after COVID-19. The protocol was immunoSEQ multiplex PCR, while the TCRdb copy is restricted to in-frame clones and leaves out a portion. Counted here are over 55,000 clones, roughly 80% occurring once; the ten biggest clones make up about 2.4%. Ahead of sequencing, the ViraFEST assay grew antigen-specific CD4+ T cells using viral peptide pools. Cells that had been cultured for roughly ten days were the source of isolated CD4+ T cells. The antigens of these receptors remain unknown. The starting material was CD4+ T cells from PBMCs cultured with HCoV-229E spike peptides, obtained before COVID-19 vaccination. These receptors all come from a human donor who received a COVID-19 vaccine.

This clone qualifies as medium-sized (0.01 to 0.1%). The chain uses TRBV2 and TRBJ1-5; D is unclear. V dropped 8 bases and J dropped 4 bases, with 9 bases sitting between them. The CDR3 runs to 12 residues. The germline gives CDR1 SNHLY, CDR2 FYNNEI. The CDR3 sequence: CASARGNQPQHF. CDR3 in DNA: TGTGCCAGCGCACGGGGAAATCAGCCCCAGCATTTT.

The chain employs TRBV5-1 and TRBJ1-5, with D tentatively TRBD1 (5 bases). V lost 0 bases and J lost 9, with 16 bases in between. Germline V CDR1 and CDR2: SGHRS, YFSETQ. CDR3 size: 15 residues. The chain's CDR3 is CASSLGPLEGMPQHF. The CDR3 nucleotides are TGCGCCAGCAGCTTGGGCCCTTTGGAGGGGATGCCCCAGCATTTT.

V gene TRBV3-1 (or the pseudogene TRBV3-2) combines with J gene TRBJ1-4; D uncertain. Looked up from germline, CDR1 is LGHDT and CDR2 is YNNKEL (reference sequence). Trimming cost V 4 bases and J 6 bases, with 15 bases left between them. This CDR3 has 15 residues. The CDR3 DNA is TGTGCCAGCAGCCCTTCTGGGTGGAGCGATGAAAAACTGTTTTTT. Residues: CASSPSGWSDEKLFF.

This clone was detected a few times. The V and J genes are TRBV4-1 and TRBJ1-5; possible D gene TRBD1, 6 bases. Germline CDR1 and CDR2: MGHRA and YSYEKL. Between the trimmed V and J ends, which lost 7 bases and 11 bases, there was a span of 24 bases. This CDR3 spans 15 amino acids. The CDR3 loop reads CASNDPGAGRGAQHF. CDR3 bases: TGCGCCAGCAACGACCCAGGGGCAGGCCGTGGGGCCCAGCATTTT.

This clone was seen only once. The rearrangement uses TRBV9 and TRBJ2-4, with D possibly being TRBD2 (5 bases). V was shortened by 7 bases and J by 9 bases, with 17 bases between the two germline ends. The CDR3 runs to 13 residues. Germline CDR1 reads SGDLS; CDR2 reads YYNGEE. The CDR3 coding sequence is TGTGCCAGCTCCCTAGTGGAAGGGAGCATTCAGTACTTC. Translated: CASSLVEGSIQYF.

V and J are TRBV7-9 and TRBJ1-5, with 9 positions matching TRBD1. V dropped 5 bases and J dropped 5; count of bases not matched to a gene: 4. Germline CDR1 reads SEHNR; CDR2 reads FQNEAQ (reference sequence). The CDR3 length is 14 residues. The CDR3 loop is CASSRGTGYQPQHF. The DNA of the CDR3 is TGTGCCAGCAGCCGAGGGACAGGGTATCAGCCCCAGCATTTT.

Remarks on this clone: The CDR3 carries no conserved terminal phenylalanine or tryptophan, so it likely arises from a read error. Because the CDR3's place on the DNA is in doubt, the DNA is left out and the CDR3 is given as listed by TCRdb. This chain links TRBV3-1 (or the pseudogene TRBV3-2) with TRBJ2-3; TRBD2 was called by the table and not checked on the DNA. With termini counted, the CDR3 has 14 amino acids. Per germline, CDR1 LGHDT and CDR2 YNNKEL (reference sequence). The CDR3: CASSPHGLAGGLAV.

CDR3 amino acids: CASSLAGAQETQYF. The CDR3 DNA sequence: TGCGCCAGCAGCCTAGCGGGGGCTCAAGAGACCCAGTACTTC. The V gene is TRBV5-1, the J gene TRBJ2-5; 10 bases fit TRBD2. Trimming cost V 4 bases and J 2 bases; bases outside gene matches: 2. There are 14 residues in the CDR3. CDR1 and CDR2 (germline): SGHRS, YFSETQ.

The chain employs TRBV3-1 (or the pseudogene TRBV3-2) and TRBJ2-5; no clear D gene. Germline CDR1 and CDR2: LGHDT and YNNKEL (reference sequence). V lost 0 bases and J lost 3, with 5 bases in between. The CDR3 runs 13 residues. In DNA form, the CDR3 reads TGTGCCAGCAGCCAAGATATTAAAGAGACCCAGTACTTC. This sequence encodes CASSQDIKETQYF.

The chain links TRBV7-2 to TRBJ2-3; D not certain. Per germline, CDR1 SGHTA and CDR2 FQGNSA. With 1 base removed from V and 2 bases from J, the gap between germline ends came to 7 bases. The CDR3 has 14 residues. In DNA, the CDR3 is TGTGCCAGCAGCTTAGTCATAAACACAGATACGCAGTATTTT. Amino acid sequence: CASSLVINTDTQYF.